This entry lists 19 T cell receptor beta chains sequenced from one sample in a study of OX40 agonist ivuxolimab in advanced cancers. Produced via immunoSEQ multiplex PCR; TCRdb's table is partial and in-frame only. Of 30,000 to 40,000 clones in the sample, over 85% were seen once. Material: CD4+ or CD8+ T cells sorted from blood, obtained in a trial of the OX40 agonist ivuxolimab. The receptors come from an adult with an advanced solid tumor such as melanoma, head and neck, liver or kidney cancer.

CDR3 in amino acids: CASSSPEGVVKNIQYF. Here the CDR3 DNA reads TGTGCCAGCAGCTCCCCGGAAGGGGTGGTCAAAAACATTCAGTACTTC. The V call is TRBV21-1, the J call TRBJ2-4; TRBD1 reflects the table's D call only, with no check against the DNA. TRBV21-1 constitutes a pseudogene. The CDR3 spans 16 residues.

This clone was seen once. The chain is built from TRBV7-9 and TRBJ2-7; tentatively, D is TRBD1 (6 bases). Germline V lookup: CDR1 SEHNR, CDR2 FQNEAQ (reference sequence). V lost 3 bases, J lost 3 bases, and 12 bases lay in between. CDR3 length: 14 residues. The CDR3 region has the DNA TGTGCCAGCAGCTTGACAGGTTTCGTCTACGAGCAGTACTTC. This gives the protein CASSLTGFVYEQYF.

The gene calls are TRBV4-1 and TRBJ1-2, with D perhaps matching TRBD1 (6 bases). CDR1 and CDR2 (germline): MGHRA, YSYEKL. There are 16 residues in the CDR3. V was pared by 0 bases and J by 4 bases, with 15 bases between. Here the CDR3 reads CASSQDLTGFPYGYTF. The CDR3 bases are TGCGCCAGCAGCCAAGACCTTACAGGGTTCCCCTATGGCTACACCTTC.

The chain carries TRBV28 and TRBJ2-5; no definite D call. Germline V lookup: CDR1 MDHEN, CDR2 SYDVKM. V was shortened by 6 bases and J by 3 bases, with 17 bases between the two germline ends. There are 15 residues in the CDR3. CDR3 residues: CASSDPPRVEETQYF. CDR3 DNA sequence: TGTGCCAGCAGCGATCCCCCCCGGGTGGAAGAGACCCAGTACTTC.

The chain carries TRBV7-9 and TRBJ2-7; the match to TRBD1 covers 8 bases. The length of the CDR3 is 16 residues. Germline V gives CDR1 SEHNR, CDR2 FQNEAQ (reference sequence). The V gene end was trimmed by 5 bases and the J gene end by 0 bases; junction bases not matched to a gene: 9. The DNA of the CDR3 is TGTGCCAGCAGCGCCGCGGGACAGGTACTCTCCTACGAGCAGTACTTC. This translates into CASSAAGQVLSYEQYF.

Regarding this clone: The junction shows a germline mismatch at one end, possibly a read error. CDR3 nucleotides: TGTGCCACCAGTTATCAGGGAGGATCCTACGAGCAGTACTTC. This gives the protein CATSYQGGSYEQYF. V and J are TRBV27 and TRBJ2-7; the D gene is possibly TRBD2 (6 bases). Germline CDR1 reads MNHEY; CDR2 reads SMNVEV (reference sequence). The CDR3 runs 14 residues.

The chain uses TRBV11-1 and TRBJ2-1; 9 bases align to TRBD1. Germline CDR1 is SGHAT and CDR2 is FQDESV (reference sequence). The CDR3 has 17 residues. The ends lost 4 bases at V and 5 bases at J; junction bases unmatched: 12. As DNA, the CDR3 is TGTGCCAGCAGCTCCCCAGGAGGGACAGGGTTCAACAATGAGCAGTTCTTC. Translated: CASSSPGGTGFNNEQFF.

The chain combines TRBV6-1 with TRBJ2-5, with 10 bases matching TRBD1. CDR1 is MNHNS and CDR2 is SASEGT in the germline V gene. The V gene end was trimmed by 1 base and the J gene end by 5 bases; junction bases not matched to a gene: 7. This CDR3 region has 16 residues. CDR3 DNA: TGTGCCAGCAGTGAAGAGGACAGGGGGTTTCTGGAGACCCAGTACTTC. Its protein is CASSEEDRGFLETQYF.

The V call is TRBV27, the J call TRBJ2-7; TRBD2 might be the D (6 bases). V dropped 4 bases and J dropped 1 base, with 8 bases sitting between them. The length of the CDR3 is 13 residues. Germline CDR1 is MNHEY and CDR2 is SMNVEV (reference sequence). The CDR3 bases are TGTGCCAGCAGTTGGGGGGATTCCTACGAGCAGTACTTC. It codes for CASSWGDSYEQYF.

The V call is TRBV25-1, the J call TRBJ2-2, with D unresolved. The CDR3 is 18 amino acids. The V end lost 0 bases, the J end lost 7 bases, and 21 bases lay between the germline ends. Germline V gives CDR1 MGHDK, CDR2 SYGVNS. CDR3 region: CASSEYPPTLPSGGELFF. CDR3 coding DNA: TGTGCCAGCAGTGAATATCCCCCAACCCTGCCATCGGGCGGGGAGCTGTTTTTT.

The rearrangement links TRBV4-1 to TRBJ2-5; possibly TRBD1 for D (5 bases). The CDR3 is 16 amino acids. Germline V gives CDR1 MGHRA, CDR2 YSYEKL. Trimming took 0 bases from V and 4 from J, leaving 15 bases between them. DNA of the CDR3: TGCGCCAGCAGCCAAGATGCGCCAAGGGGTACAGAGACCCAGTACTTC. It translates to CASSQDAPRGTETQYF.

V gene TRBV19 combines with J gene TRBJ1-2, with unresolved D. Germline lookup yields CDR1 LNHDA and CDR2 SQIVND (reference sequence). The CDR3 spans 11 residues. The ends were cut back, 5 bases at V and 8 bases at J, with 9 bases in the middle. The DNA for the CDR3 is TGTGCCAGTAGTGGGCCCAAGGGCTACACCTTC. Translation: CASSGPKGYTF. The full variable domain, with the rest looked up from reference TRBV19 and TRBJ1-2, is DGGITQSPKYLFRKEGQNVTLSCEQNLNHDAMYWYRQDPGQGLRLIYYSQIVNDFQKGDIAEGYSVSREKKESFPLTVTSAQKNPTAFYLCASSGPKGYTFGSGTRLTVV.

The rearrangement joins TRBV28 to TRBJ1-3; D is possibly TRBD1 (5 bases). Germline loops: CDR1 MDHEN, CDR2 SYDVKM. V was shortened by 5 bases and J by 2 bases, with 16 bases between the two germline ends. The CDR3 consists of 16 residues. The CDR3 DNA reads TGTGCCAGCAGTCGCCCCGGGGCAGGGACTGGAAACACCATATATTTT. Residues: CASSRPGAGTGNTIYF.

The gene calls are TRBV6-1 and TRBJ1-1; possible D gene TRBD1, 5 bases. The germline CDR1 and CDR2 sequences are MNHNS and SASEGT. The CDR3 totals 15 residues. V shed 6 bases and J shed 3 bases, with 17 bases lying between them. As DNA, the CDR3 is TGTGCCAGCAGAGGTCGCGGACACCCTGACACTGAAGCTTTCTTT. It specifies CASRGRGHPDTEAFF.

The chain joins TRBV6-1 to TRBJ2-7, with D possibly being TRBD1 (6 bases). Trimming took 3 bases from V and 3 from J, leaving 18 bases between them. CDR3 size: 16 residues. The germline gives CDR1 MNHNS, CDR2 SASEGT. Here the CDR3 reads CASSDPQGLKDYEQYF. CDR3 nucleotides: TGTGCCAGCAGTGACCCCCAGGGGCTGAAGGACTACGAGCAGTACTTC.

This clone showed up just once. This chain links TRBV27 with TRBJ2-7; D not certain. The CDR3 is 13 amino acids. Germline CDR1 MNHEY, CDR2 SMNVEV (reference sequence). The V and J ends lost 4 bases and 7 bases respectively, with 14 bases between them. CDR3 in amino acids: CASSSLNRGEQYF. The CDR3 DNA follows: TGTGCCAGCAGTTCCCTAAATCGTGGGGAGCAGTACTTC.

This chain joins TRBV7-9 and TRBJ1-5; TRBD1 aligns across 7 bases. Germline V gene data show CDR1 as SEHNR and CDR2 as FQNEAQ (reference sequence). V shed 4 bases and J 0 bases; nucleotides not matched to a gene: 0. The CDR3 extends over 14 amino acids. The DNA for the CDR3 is TGTGCCAGCAGCTGGGACAGTAGCAATCAGCCCCAGCATTTT. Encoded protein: CASSWDSSNQPQHF.

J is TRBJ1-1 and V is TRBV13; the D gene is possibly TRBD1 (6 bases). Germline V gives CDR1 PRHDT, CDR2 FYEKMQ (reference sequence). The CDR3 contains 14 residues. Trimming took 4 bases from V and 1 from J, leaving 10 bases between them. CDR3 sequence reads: CASSYPGENTEAFF. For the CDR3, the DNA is TGTGCCAGCAGCTACCCAGGGGAGAACACTGAAGCTTTCTTT.

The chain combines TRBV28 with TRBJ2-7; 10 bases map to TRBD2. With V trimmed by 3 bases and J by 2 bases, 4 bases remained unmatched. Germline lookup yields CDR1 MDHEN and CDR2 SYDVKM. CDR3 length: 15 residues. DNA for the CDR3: TGTGCCAGCAGTTTTGGGACTAGCGTCACCTACGAGCAGTACTTC. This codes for CASSFGTSVTYEQYF.